This record covers a single T cell receptor (beta chain). It has no known antigen specificity. No clone much larger than this one lies a single base away; base qualities are absent. TCRbeta CDR3 regions were sequenced with the immunoSEQ Assay. After extraction, genomic DNA underwent amplification by bias-controlled multiplex PCR, followed by high-throughput sequencing. From the authors' description of their analysis: Collapsing and filtering of sequences were performed to quantify the absolute abundance of each unique TCRbeta CDR3 region. Usable DNA was measured by amplifying reference genes present in all nucleated cells, and TCRbeta template counts were normalized to that usable DNA to estimate T cell fraction. Repertoire TCRs were annotated as SARS-CoV-2-specific when V gene, CDR3 amino acid sequence and J gene were exactly matched to a known reactive TCR set. The reference SARS-CoV-2 TCR set came from MIRA and was filtered for enrichment in COVID-19-positive ImmuneCODE repertoires, removing public or cross-reactive TCRs. Drawing on the MIRA antigens, annotated TCRs were analysed further at the level of specific ORF or position within ORF. Breadth was defined as annotated unique rearrangements over total unique productive rearrangements; depth was the summed frequency of those rearrangements. Group comparisons of TCR breadth used two-sided Wilcoxon rank-sum tests. As stored in TCRdb, this immuneACCESS dataset retains in-frame rearrangements with V and J assigned. A fraction of the clones does not appear; measured against another copy, unresolved V genes explain less than half of the discrepancy, and the remainder lacks a known reason. Clone size and V and J calls were adopted from that table, with D and trimming inferred from the DNA. The sample includes about 410,000 clones, with less than 90% observed a single time. About 3.6% of the sample is taken by the ten largest.

The source of the sample is a study of Ad26.COV2.S vaccination and SARS-CoV-2 variants listed by TCRdb under 2021. In terms of the full investigation: Donors in the vaccine arm were drawn from COV1001, a phase I-IIa trial of Ad26.COV2.S in healthy adults that was multicentre, randomized, double-blind and placebo-controlled. Ad26.COV2.S was administered intramuscularly at 5 x 10^10 or 1 x 10^11 viral particles, either as a single shot or as two shots given 56 days apart. TCRbeta repertoire sequencing was used to assess the specificity and breadth of SARS-CoV-2-reactive T cell receptors after Ad26.COV2.S vaccination. The TCR-sequenced set comprised about 32 samples: around 20 Ad26.COV2.S vaccine recipients, 5 placebo recipients and 8 SARS-CoV-2 convalescent individuals. Trial participants were randomized into five groups of five: low-dose or high-dose Ad26.COV2.S given once or twice, or placebo on both occasions. Investigators remained blinded to trial group allocation during experiments and outcome assessment.

Paper-wide results and their limitations: The authors noted that total T cell responses may have been underestimated by the TCR breadth and depth analyses. The study was not powered for comparison of responses between vaccine doses or regimens. Spike-specific TCR breadth was higher in Ad26.COV2.S recipients than in placebo recipients (P = 0.0014). Vaccine and placebo recipients had similar non-spike TCR breadth, a finding consistent with the vaccine containing only spike. After vaccination, substantial breadth of spike-specific CD8+ and CD4+ T cell responses was reported.

The intended sense of this specimen's treatment or condition label: around 19 received Ad26.COV2.S at low or high dose, single or two shots; about 5 received placebo; per-sample allocation not given. Repertoires of vaccine and placebo recipients were sequenced from samples taken on day 63 after the first injection. In Cohort 1b, about two dozen adults aged 18-55 years were enrolled at a single site in Boston, USA, between 29 July and 7 August 2020. Ad26.COV2.S was a replication-incompetent adenovirus type 26 vector expressing a prefusion-stabilized SARS-CoV-2 spike protein from the original Wuhan strain. The germline V gene encodes CDR1 SGHRS and CDR2 YFSETQ. The CDR3 contains 15 residues, cysteine and phenylalanine counted. Left in the record is the CDR3 DNA by itself, 45 bases read in frame from the first base. Relative to germline, V is missing 0 bases and J is missing 5 bases, with 4 bases of the junction outside any gene match.

The source material was peripheral blood, sampled in a trial of Ad26.COV2.S vaccine versus placebo. The origin of this receptor is a person aged 18-65 years who received the Ad26.COV2.S COVID-19 vaccine or a placebo. The chain is assembled from TRBV5-1 and TRBJ1-5; 8 bases in the junction line up with TRBD1. The nucleotide sequence reads as follows: TGCGCCAGCAGCTTGGGGACAGGGATGGATCAGCCCCAGCATTTT. Translated, this is CASSLGTGMDQPQHF. With the portions outside the CDR3 filled from the reference TRBV5-1 and TRBJ1-5 genes, the complete variable region becomes KAGVTQTPRYLIKTRGQQVTLSCSPISGHRSVSWYQQTPGQGLQFLFEYFSETQRNKGNFPGRFSGRQFSNSRSEMNVSTLELGDSALYLCASSLGTGMDQPQHFGDGTRLSIL.